The rows below give T cell receptor beta chains drawn from one sample of a study of Graves' ophthalmopathy and Graves' hyperthyroidism. TCRdb recomputed calls from the multiplex PCR reads with MiXCR, one row per CDR3 protein. The data show 580,000 or so distinct CDR3 sequences, approximately 35% seen once. The sequenced sample consisted of peripheral blood or thyroid tissue (not recorded which). These receptors came from an adult man with Graves' hyperthyroidism. Both conserved end residues are part of each CDR3. The D gene is left open where the match is weak. The listing skips clone size in some rows; elsewhere it reads once, few, many or a size class.

V gene: TRBV29-1
clone size: .
J gene: TRBJ1-6
D gene: TRBD1
CDR3 DNA: TGCAGTGCAGGACAGACCGGGACAGGGTATAATTCACCCCTCCACTTT
CDR3 protein: CSAGQTGTGYNSPLHF

V gene: TRBV2
clone size: .
J gene: TRBJ2-3
D gene: TRBD1
CDR3 DNA: TGTGCCAGCTACCGGGACAGGGGAACAGATACGCAGTATTTT
CDR3 protein: CASYRDRGTDTQYF

V gene: TRBV7-2
clone size: .
J gene: TRBJ2-5
D gene: TRBD2
CDR3 DNA: TGTGCCAGCCGACCAGGAGTAGCGGGGGGGAACCAAGAGACCCAGTACTTC
CDR3 protein: CASRPGVAGGNQETQYF

V gene: TRBV29-1
clone size: .
J gene: TRBJ1-5
D gene: .
CDR3 DNA: TGCAGCATAACCGAAGATGGCAATCAGCCCCAGCATTTT
CDR3 protein: CSITEDGNQPQHF

V gene: TRBV7-9
clone size: .
J gene: TRBJ1-6
D gene: TRBD1
CDR3 DNA: TGTGCCAGCAGCCCAGGACAGGGAACAGGATTCTATTCACCCCTCCACTTT
CDR3 protein: CASSPGQGTGFYSPLHF

V gene: TRBV6-6
clone size: many
J gene: TRBJ1-6
D gene: TRBD1
CDR3 DNA: TGTGCCAGCAGAGAGACAGGGGGTAATTCACCCCTCCACTTT
CDR3 protein: CASRETGGNSPLHF

V gene: TRBV20-1
clone size: .
J gene: TRBJ1-1
D gene: .
CDR3 DNA: TGCAGTGTCCCGGCAGGCAGGGCAGCTTTCTTT
CDR3 protein: CSVPAGRAAFF

V gene: TRBV20-1
clone size: .
J gene: TRBJ1-2
D gene: .
CDR3 DNA: TGCAGTGCTAGAGACCCTGACAGTGACTATGGCTACACCTTC
CDR3 protein: CSARDPDSDYGYTF

V gene: TRBV6-1
clone size: few
J gene: TRBJ2-3
D gene: TRBD2
CDR3 DNA: TGTGCCAGCAGTGACGACTTGGGACTAGCGGGAGTGGATACGCAGTATTTT
CDR3 protein: CASSDDLGLAGVDTQYF

V gene: TRBV7-2
clone size: few
J gene: TRBJ2-3
D gene: .
CDR3 DNA: TGTGCCAGCAGTGAACATGATGGAGGTCCAGATACGCAGTATTTT
CDR3 protein: CASSEHDGGPDTQYF

V gene: TRBV7-9
clone size: .
J gene: TRBJ2-2
D gene: TRBD1
CDR3 DNA: TGTGCCAGCAGCCTGGGACAGGGGGCCATCAGCACGGCGAACACCGGGGAGCTGTTTTTT
CDR3 protein: CASSLGQGAISTANTGELFF

V gene: TRBV6-1
clone size: .
J gene: TRBJ1-5
D gene: TRBD1
CDR3 DNA: TGTGCCAGCTACCGGACGGGACAGAGCAATCAGCCCCAGCATTTT
CDR3 protein: CASYRTGQSNQPQHF

V gene: TRBV2
clone size: .
J gene: TRBJ2-2
D gene: .
CDR3 DNA: TGTGCCGGCAGTCAAGGGACCGGGGAGCTGTTTTTT
CDR3 protein: CAGSQGTGELFF

V gene: TRBV10-1
clone size: .
J gene: TRBJ2-3
D gene: .
CDR3 DNA: TGCGCCAGCAGTGACGTTTTCGGGAGCCCAGATACGCAGTATTTT
CDR3 protein: CASSDVFGSPDTQYF

V gene: TRBV20-1
clone size: many
J gene: TRBJ1-5
D gene: .
CDR3 DNA: TGCAGTGCCTCACCCGCGGGGGTGTTCGGCAATCAGCCCCAGCATTTT
CDR3 protein: CSASPAGVFGNQPQHF

V gene: TRBV25-1
clone size: .
J gene: TRBJ1-1
D gene: TRBD1
CDR3 DNA: TGTGCCAGCTCACCGATTCTCAGACAGGGGACTGAAGCTTTCTTT
CDR3 protein: CASSPILRQGTEAFF

V gene: TRBV7-9
clone size: .
J gene: TRBJ1-1
D gene: .
CDR3 DNA: TGTGCCAGCAGCTTGAGGCGGGGATCGAGCACTGAAGCTTTCTTT
CDR3 protein: CASSLRRGSSTEAFF

V gene: TRBV29-1
clone size: many
J gene: TRBJ1-1
D gene: .
CDR3 DNA: TGCAGCGTGAGTATGGGGAACACTGAAGCTTTCTTT
CDR3 protein: CSVSMGNTEAFF

V gene: TRBV20-1
clone size: many
J gene: TRBJ2-7
D gene: TRBD1
CDR3 DNA: TGCAGTGCTACACAAACGACGGGACAGGGTTTTAGTAACGAGCAGTACTTC
CDR3 protein: CSATQTTGQGFSNEQYF

V gene: TRBV28
clone size: few
J gene: TRBJ1-5
D gene: .
CDR3 DNA: TGTGCCAGCAGGCAGGTGGATCAGCCCCAGCATTTT
CDR3 protein: CASRQVDQPQHF

V gene: TRBV7-9
clone size: .
J gene: TRBJ1-4
D gene: .
CDR3 DNA: TGTGCCAGCCGCCGTAGCGGGGAAGGCGAAAAACTGTTTTTT
CDR3 protein: CASRRSGEGEKLFF

V gene: TRBV5-1
clone size: once
J gene: TRBJ1-2
D gene: .
CDR3 DNA: TGCGCCAGCAGCTCCGGACAGTCCGATGGCTACACCTTC
CDR3 protein: CASSSGQSDGYTF

V gene: TRBV2
clone size: .
J gene: TRBJ1-4
D gene: .
CDR3 DNA: TGTGCCAGCAGTGAAACTCCTGGGCCTAATGAAAAACTGTTTTTT
CDR3 protein: CASSETPGPNEKLFF

V gene: TRBV2
clone size: many
J gene: TRBJ1-1
D gene: .
CDR3 DNA: TGTGCCAGCAGTGAATCCTGGACAGCGACGGGGGGAGCTTTCTTT
CDR3 protein: CASSESWTATGGAFF

V gene: TRBV5-6
clone size: many
J gene: TRBJ2-7
D gene: TRBD2
CDR3 DNA: TGTGCCAGCAGTGGAGGGACTAGCGGGATCTACGAGCAGTACTTC
CDR3 protein: CASSGGTSGIYEQYF

V gene: TRBV4-2
clone size: many
J gene: TRBJ2-7
D gene: .
CDR3 DNA: TGTGCCAGCAGCCAAGGGACAGATCTCTACGAGCAGTACTTC
CDR3 protein: CASSQGTDLYEQYF

V gene: TRBV6-5
clone size: few
J gene: TRBJ1-1
D gene: .
CDR3 DNA: TGTGCCAGCAGTTACAGGACGGTGATCATGAACACTGAAGCTTTCTTT
CDR3 protein: CASSYRTVIMNTEAFF

V gene: TRBV4-2
clone size: many
J gene: TRBJ2-7
D gene: TRBD1
CDR3 DNA: TGTGCCAGCAGCCATCAGGACAGGGGTTCCGAGCAGTACTTC
CDR3 protein: CASSHQDRGSEQYF

V gene: TRBV28
clone size: .
J gene: TRBJ1-2
D gene: .
CDR3 DNA: TGTGCCAGCAGTTTATTGTCCGGGGTGGGCTATGGCTACACCTTC
CDR3 protein: CASSLLSGVGYGYTF

V gene: TRBV19
clone size: .
J gene: TRBJ2-2
D gene: .
CDR3 DNA: TGTGCCAGTAGTATAGTCGGGACCGGGGAGCTGTTTTTT
CDR3 protein: CASSIVGTGELFF

V gene: TRBV10-3
clone size: few
J gene: TRBJ2-3
D gene: .
CDR3 DNA: TGTGCCATCAGTGTAGACAGCACAGATACGCAGTATTTT
CDR3 protein: CAISVDSTDTQYF

V gene: TRBV5-1
clone size: many
J gene: TRBJ2-7
D gene: .
CDR3 DNA: TGCGCCAGCAGCTTGGCAGGCAGATTTTACGAGCAGTACTTC
CDR3 protein: CASSLAGRFYEQYF

V gene: TRBV24-1
clone size: .
J gene: TRBJ2-1
D gene: TRBD1
CDR3 DNA: TGTGCCACCAGTGACACCACGGACAGGGGTAACAATGAGCAGTTCTTC
CDR3 protein: CATSDTTDRGNNEQFF

V gene: TRBV7-9
clone size: few
J gene: TRBJ1-4
D gene: TRBD1
CDR3 DNA: TGTGCCAGCAGCTTGGGACAGGACCATGAAAAACTGTTTTTT
CDR3 protein: CASSLGQDHEKLFF

V gene: TRBV7-8
clone size: few
J gene: TRBJ1-1
D gene: .
CDR3 DNA: TGTGCCAGCAGCTTAGAGAGGGGGATGAACACTGAAGCTTTCTTT
CDR3 protein: CASSLERGMNTEAFF

V gene: TRBV10-3
clone size: many
J gene: TRBJ1-3
D gene: .
CDR3 DNA: TGTGCCATCAGTGAGCCAGGGGCTGGAAACACCATATATTTT
CDR3 protein: CAISEPGAGNTIYF